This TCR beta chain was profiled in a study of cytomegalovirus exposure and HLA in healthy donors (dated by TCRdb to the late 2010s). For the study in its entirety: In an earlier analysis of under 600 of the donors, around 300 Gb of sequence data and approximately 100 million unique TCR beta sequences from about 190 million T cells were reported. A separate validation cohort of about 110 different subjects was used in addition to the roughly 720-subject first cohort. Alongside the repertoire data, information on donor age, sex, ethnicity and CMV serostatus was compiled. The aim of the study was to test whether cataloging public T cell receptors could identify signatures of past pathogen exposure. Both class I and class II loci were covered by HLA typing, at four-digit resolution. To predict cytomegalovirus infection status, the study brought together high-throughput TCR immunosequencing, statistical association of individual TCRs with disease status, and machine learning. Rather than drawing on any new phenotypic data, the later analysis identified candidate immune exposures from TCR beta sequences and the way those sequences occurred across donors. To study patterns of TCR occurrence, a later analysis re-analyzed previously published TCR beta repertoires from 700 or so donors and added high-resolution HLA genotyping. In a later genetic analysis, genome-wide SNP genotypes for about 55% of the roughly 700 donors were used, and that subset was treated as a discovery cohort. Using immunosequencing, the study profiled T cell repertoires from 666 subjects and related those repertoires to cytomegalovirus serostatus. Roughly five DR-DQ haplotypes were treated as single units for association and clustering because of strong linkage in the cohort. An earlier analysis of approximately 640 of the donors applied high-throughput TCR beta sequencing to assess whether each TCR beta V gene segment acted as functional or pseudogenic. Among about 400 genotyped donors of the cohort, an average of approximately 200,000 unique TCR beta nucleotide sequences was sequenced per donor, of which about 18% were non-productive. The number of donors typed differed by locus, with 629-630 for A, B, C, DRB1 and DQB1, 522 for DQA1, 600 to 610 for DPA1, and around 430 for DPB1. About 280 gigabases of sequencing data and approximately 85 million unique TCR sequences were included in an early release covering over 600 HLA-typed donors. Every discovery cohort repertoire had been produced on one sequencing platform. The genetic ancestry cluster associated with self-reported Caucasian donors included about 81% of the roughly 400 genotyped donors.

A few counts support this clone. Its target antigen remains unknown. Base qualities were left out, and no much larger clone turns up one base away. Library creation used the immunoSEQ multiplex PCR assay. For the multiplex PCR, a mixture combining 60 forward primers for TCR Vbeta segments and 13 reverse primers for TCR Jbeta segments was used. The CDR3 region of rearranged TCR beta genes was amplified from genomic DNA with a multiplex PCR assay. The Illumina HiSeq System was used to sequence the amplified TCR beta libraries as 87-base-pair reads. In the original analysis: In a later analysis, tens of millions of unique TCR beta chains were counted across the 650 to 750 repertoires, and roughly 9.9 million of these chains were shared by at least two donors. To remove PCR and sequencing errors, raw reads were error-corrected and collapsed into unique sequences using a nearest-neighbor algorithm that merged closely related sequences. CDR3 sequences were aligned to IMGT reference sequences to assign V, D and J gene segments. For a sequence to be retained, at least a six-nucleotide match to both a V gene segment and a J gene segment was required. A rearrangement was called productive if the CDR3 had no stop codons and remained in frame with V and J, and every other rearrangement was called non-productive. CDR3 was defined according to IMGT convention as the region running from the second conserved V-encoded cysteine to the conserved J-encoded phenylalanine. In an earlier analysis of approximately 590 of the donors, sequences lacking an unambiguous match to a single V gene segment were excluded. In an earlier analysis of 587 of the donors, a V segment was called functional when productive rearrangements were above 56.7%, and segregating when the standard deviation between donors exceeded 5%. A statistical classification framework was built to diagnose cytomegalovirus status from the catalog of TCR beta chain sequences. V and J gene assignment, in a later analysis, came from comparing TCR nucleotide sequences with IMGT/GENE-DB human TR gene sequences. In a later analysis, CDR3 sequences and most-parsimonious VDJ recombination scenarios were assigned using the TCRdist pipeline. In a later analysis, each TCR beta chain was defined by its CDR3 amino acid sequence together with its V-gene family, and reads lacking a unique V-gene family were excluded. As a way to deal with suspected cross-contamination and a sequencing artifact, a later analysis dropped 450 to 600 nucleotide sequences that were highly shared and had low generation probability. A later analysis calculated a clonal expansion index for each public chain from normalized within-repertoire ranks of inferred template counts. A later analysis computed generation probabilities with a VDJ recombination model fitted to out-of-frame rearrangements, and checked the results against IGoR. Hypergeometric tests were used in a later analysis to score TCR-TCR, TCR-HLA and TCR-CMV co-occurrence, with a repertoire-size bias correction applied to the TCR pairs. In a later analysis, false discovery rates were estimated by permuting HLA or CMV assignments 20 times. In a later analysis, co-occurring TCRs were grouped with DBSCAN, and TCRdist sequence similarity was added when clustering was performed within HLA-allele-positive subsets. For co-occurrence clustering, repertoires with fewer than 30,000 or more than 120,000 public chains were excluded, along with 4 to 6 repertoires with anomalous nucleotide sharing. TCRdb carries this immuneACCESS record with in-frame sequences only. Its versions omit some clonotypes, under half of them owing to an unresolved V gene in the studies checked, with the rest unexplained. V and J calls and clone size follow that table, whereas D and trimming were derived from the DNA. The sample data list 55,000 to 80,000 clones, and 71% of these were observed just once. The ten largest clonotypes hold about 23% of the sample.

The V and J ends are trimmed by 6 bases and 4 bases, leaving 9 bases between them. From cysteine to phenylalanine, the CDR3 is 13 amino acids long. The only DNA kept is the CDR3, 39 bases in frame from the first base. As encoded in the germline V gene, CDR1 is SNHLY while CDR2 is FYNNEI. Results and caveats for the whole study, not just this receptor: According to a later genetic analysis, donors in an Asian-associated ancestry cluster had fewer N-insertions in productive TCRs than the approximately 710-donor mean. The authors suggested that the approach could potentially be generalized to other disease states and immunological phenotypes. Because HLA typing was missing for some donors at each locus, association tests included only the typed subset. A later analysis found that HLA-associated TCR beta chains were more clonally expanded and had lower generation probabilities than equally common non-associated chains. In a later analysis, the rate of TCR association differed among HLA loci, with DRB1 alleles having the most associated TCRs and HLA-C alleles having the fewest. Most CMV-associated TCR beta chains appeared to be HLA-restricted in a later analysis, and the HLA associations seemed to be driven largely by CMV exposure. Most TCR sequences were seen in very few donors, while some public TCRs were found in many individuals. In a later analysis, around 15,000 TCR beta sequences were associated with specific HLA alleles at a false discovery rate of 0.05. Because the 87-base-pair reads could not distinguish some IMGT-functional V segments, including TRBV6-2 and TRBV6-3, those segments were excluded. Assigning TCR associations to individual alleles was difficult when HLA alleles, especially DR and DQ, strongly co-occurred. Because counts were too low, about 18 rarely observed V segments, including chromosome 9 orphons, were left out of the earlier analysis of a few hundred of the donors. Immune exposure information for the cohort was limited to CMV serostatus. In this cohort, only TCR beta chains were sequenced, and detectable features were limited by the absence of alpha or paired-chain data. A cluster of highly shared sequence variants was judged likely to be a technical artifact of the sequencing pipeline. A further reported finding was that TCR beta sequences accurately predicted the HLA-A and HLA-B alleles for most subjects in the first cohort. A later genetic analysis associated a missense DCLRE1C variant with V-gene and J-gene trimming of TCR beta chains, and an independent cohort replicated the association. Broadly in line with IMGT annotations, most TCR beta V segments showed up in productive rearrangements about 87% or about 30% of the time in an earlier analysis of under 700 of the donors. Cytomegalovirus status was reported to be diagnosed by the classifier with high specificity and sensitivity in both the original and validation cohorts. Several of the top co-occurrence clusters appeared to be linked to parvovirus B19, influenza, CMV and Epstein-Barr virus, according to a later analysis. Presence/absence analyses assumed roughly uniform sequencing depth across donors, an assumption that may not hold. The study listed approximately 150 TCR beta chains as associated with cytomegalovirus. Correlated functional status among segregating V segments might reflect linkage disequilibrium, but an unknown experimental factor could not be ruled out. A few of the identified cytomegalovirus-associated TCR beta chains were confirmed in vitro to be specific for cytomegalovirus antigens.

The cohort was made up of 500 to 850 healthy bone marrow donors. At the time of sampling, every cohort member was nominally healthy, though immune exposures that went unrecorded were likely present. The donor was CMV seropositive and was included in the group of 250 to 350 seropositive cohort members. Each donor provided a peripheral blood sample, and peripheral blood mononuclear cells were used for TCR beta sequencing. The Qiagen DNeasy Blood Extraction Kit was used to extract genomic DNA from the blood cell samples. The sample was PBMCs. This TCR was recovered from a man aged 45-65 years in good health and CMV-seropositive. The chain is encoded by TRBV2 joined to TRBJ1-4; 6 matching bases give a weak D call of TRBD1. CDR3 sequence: CASRTGGNEKLFF. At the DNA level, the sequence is TGTGCCAGCAGGACAGGTGGTAATGAAAAACTGTTTTTT.